The 12 T cell receptor beta chains below come from one sample, sequenced in a study of T cell changes during pregnancy in multiple sclerosis. Produced via immunoSEQ multiplex PCR; TCRdb's table is partial and in-frame only. The sample gives under 75,000 clones, less than 95% of which show up once; approximately 0.49% is in the top ten. Specimen: CD4+ T cells from peripheral blood mononuclear cells, collected after pregnancy. The receptors come from a female donor in good health, enrolled as a control in a pregnancy study.

This sequence joins TRBV19 and TRBJ1-5; 7 bases are shared with TRBD1. The V and J ends lost 3 bases and 0 bases, in that order; junction bases with no gene match: 5. CDR3 length equals 16 residues. The germline gives CDR1 LNHDA, CDR2 SQIVND (reference sequence). The CDR3: CASSMRQGNSNQPQHF. The CDR3 DNA sequence: TGTGCCAGTAGTATGAGACAGGGTAATAGCAATCAGCCCCAGCATTTT.

The gene calls are TRBV5-1 and TRBJ2-2; tentative D call: TRBD2 (7 bases). The CDR3 extends over 16 amino acids. Looked up from germline, CDR1 is SGHRS and CDR2 is YFSETQ. Trimming removed 7 bases at V and 2 bases at J, with 18 bases between. The CDR3 here is CASGLQRGGNTGELFF. CDR3 nucleotide sequence: TGCGCCAGCGGCCTCCAGAGGGGGGGTAACACCGGGGAGCTGTTTTTT.

The chain recombines TRBV7-2 with TRBJ2-7; 8 nucleotides line up with TRBD2. Trimming took 1 base from V and 2 from J; bases not matched to a gene: 4. The CDR3 has 15 amino acids. Germline CDR1 is SGHTA and CDR2 is FQGNSA. The CDR3, as DNA: TGTGCCAGCAGCTTAGTGGCGGGGGGTCCCTACGAGCAGTACTTC. It codes for CASSLVAGGPYEQYF.

The V gene is TRBV7-2, the J gene TRBJ1-2; D call uncertain. Germline-derived CDR1 and CDR2 are SGHTA and FQGNSA. There are 12 residues in the CDR3. V was clipped by 2 bases and J by 3 bases, with 4 bases between them. For the CDR3, the DNA is TGTGCCAGCAGCTTATCTGACTATGGCTACACCTTC. Translating gives CASSLSDYGYTF.

This clone was detected once. The genes are TRBV15 and TRBJ2-2; D perhaps matches TRBD2 (5 bases). Germline V lookup: CDR1 LNHNV, CDR2 YYDKDF (reference sequence). This CDR3 has 16 residues. With 5 bases removed from V and 0 bases from J, the gap between germline ends came to 13 bases. The CDR3 DNA reads as TGTGCCACCAGCTACATCGGACTCTCGAACACCGGGGAGCTGTTTTTT. It codes for CATSYIGLSNTGELFF.

CDR3 bases: TGTGCCAGCAGCGACAGATTAACAGATACGCAGTATTTT. Translating gives CASSDRLTDTQYF. The rearrangement joins TRBV6-5 to TRBJ2-3, with D possibly being TRBD1 (5 bases). Trimming removed 6 bases at V and 3 bases at J, with 10 bases between. This CDR3 has 13 amino acids. CDR1 and CDR2 from the germline V gene are MNHEY and SVGAGI.

The chain couples TRBV19 to TRBJ1-1; TRBD1 matches at 9 bases. Trimming took 9 bases from V and 2 from J; bases not matched to a gene: 22. This CDR3 contains 19 residues. CDR1 is LNHDA and CDR2 is SQIVND in the germline V gene (reference sequence). The CDR3 is CASAPGTGLVFGLNTEAFF. The CDR3 DNA reads as TGTGCCAGCGCACCGGGGACAGGGCTTGTTTTTGGTTTAAACACTGAAGCTTTCTTT.

This rearrangement joins TRBV19 to TRBJ2-3, with 12 bases that match TRBD2. CDR1 is LNHDA, CDR2 SQIVND, per germline (reference sequence). V lost 4 bases and J lost 1; bases outside the gene matches: 3. The CDR3 is made up of 16 amino acids. The CDR3 region is CASSTRTSGGTDTQYF. CDR3 in DNA: TGTGCCAGTAGTACCCGGACTAGCGGGGGCACAGATACGCAGTATTTT.

The chain recombines TRBV7-3 with TRBJ2-2; D not certain. Trimming shortened V by 2 bases and J by 1 base, and 8 bases separated the two germline ends. This CDR3 has 15 amino acids. Germline CDR1 is SGHTA and CDR2 is FQGTGA. This chain's CDR3 is CASSLAAGNTGELFF. The CDR3 nucleotides are TGTGCCAGCAGCTTAGCCGCAGGGAACACCGGGGAGCTGTTTTTT.

V and J are TRBV10-1 and TRBJ2-5; 9 nucleotides line up with TRBD2. CDR1 and CDR2 from the germline V gene are WNHNN and SYGVQD (reference sequence). V was pared by 7 bases and J by 4 bases, with 4 bases of the junction left unmatched. The CDR3 runs 13 residues. The CDR3 DNA is TGCGCCAGCATCCTTAGCGGGGGAGAGACCCAGTACTTC. This sequence encodes CASILSGGETQYF.

This clone was detected once. V is TRBV4-1 and J is TRBJ2-2, with D possibly TRBD2 on 5 matching bases. Trimming pared 1 base from V and 0 bases from J, leaving 15 bases between. The length of the CDR3 is 18 residues. Per the germline V gene, CDR1 is MGHRA and CDR2 is YSYEKL. The CDR3: CASSQGPGGGANTGELFF. For the CDR3, the DNA is TGCGCCAGCAGCCAAGGTCCCGGCGGAGGCGCGAACACCGGGGAGCTGTTTTTT.

The chain links TRBV5-6 to TRBJ1-5; 9 positions agree with TRBD1. With V trimmed by 0 bases and J by 3 bases, 4 bases remained unmatched. The CDR3 is 16 residues long. The germline V gene has CDR1 SGHDT and CDR2 YYEEEE. This CDR3 reads CASSLGTGVFNQPQHF. The CDR3, as DNA: TGTGCCAGCAGCTTGGGGACAGGGGTTTTCAATCAGCCCCAGCATTTT.